The 31 T cell receptor beta chains below come from one sample, sequenced in a study of HIV-infected patients and healthy controls. All unsorted peripheral T cells were captured because whole blood was used without fractionation. Reverse transcription used around 500 ng RNA and constant-region primers for alpha and beta. Alpha and beta chain libraries were made separately by chain-specific third strand synthesis with multiplexing indices. TCRdb processed the 5' RACE reads anew with MiXCR; each CDR3 protein has one entry. The data hold about 18,000 distinct CDR3 sequences, with approximately 8.3% observed a single time. Sequences were obtained from blood. The receptors shown here come from an adult in good health.

This clonotype is medium-sized by share. CDR3 sequence: CASRIPGQGNTEAFF. CDR3 nucleotide sequence: TGTGCCAGCAGGATCCCCGGACAGGGGAACACTGAAGCTTTCTTT. V and J are TRBV2 and TRBJ1-1; the match to TRBD1 covers 8 bases. This CDR3 spans 15 amino acids. Germline V lookup: CDR1 SNHLY, CDR2 FYNNEI. J gave up 1 base and V 6 bases, and 7 bases lay outside the gene matches.

A remark on this clonotype: A much larger clone lies one base from this, so it may be a read error. The chain recombines TRBV28 with TRBJ2-1, with 12 bases identical to TRBD2. The CDR3 loop spans 18 amino acids. Germline lookup yields CDR1 MDHEN and CDR2 SYDVKM. The CDR3 coding sequence is TGTGTCAGCAGGATAAACTCCCCGACTAGCGGGAGAGGGTATGAGCAGTTCTTC. It is translated as CVSRINSPTSGRGYEQFF.

Note on this clonotype: The missing conserved phenylalanine or tryptophan at the end of this CDR3 makes a read error likely. Because the CDR3's place on the DNA is in doubt, the DNA is left out and the CDR3 is given as listed by TCRdb. The chain combines TRBV7-2 with TRBJ2-7; the DNA was not compared with TRBD1, the D call given in the table. The length of the CDR3 is 15 amino acids, counting both ends. Germline V CDR1 and CDR2: SGHTA, FQGNSA. CDR3 sequence: CASSRQATGGETKYL.

This clonotype came up many times. The rearrangement uses TRBV15 and TRBJ2-3; the D gene is possibly TRBD2 (5 bases). Germline loops: CDR1 LNHNV, CDR2 YYDKDF (reference sequence). Trimming took 5 bases from V and 0 from J, leaving 12 bases between them. The CDR3 runs to 15 residues. The CDR3 sequence is CATSVGGQSTDTQYF. The DNA of the CDR3 is TGTGCCACCAGCGTTGGCGGGCAGAGCACAGATACGCAGTATTTT.

This clonotype showed up many times. The V and J genes are TRBV6-1 and TRBJ1-5; unclear D gene. Germline values: CDR1 MNHNS, CDR2 SASEGT. The CDR3 runs to 15 residues. Trimming stripped 2 bases from V and 0 bases from J, with 8 bases between. The CDR3 coding sequence is TGTGCCAGCAGTGAACGTACCGATAGCAATCAGCCCCAGCATTTT. As protein: CASSERTDSNQPQHF.

By sample fraction, this clonotype is medium-sized. This chain uses TRBV20-1 with TRBJ2-3, with TRBD2 matching 8 bases. V lost 4 bases and J lost 4; bases outside the gene matches: 19. Germline V gene lookup returns CDR1 DFQATT and CDR2 SNEGSKA (reference sequence). CDR3 length equals 18 residues. CDR3 bases: TGCAGTGCTACCCTCCGTTTCCTGACTAGCGAAAGTCCAGATACGCAGTATTTT. Protein: CSATLRFLTSESPDTQYF.

This clonotype has ten or more counts. The CDR3 DNA reads as TGCAGTGCTAGAGGTCCGATAGCGGGAGCTGAGCAGTACTTC. This gives the protein CSARGPIAGAEQYF. The V call is TRBV20-1, the J call TRBJ2-7, with TRBD2 matching 9 bases. J gave up 7 bases and V 1 base, and 8 bases lay outside the gene matches. The CDR3 runs to 14 residues. Germline V gene sequence: CDR1 DFQATT, CDR2 SNEGSKA (reference sequence).

In this sample, this clonotype turned up many times. Its ends do not fully match the called genes, so a read error is possible. V usage is TRBV7-2 and J usage is TRBJ1-5; D is undetermined. There are 8 residues in the CDR3. Germline V gene lookup returns CDR1 SGHTA and CDR2 FQGNSA. As DNA, the CDR3 is TGTGCCAGCACCCTCATGGATTTT. Amino acid sequence: CASTLMDF.

Comment on this clonotype: Given a much more abundant clone one base away, this may be a read error. This chain links TRBV5-4 with TRBJ2-7, with D perhaps matching TRBD1 or TRBD2 (5 bases each). Germline loops: CDR1 SGHNT, CDR2 YYREEE (reference sequence). This CDR3 is 16 amino acids long. V gave up 9 bases and J gave up 5 bases, with 27 bases separating them. The CDR3: CANFDGTDDLWDEQYF. CDR3 in DNA: TGTGCCAACTTCGACGGGACCGACGACTTATGGGACGAGCAGTACTTC.

The chain links TRBV5-4 to TRBJ1-5, with D perhaps matching TRBD1 (6 bases). Germline V CDR1 and CDR2: SGHNT, YYREEE (reference sequence). The CDR3 is 15 residues long. With 1 base removed from V and 3 bases from J, the gap between germline ends came to 11 bases. CDR3 region: CASSLWGATNQPQHF. The CDR3 DNA is TGTGCCAGCAGCTTGTGGGGGGCTACCAATCAGCCCCAGCATTTT.

The chain recombines TRBV7-2 with TRBJ1-5, with D possibly matching TRBD1 (6 bases). The CDR3 is made up of 16 amino acids. Deletions cut 4 bases from V and 5 bases from J, with 18 bases between. Per the germline V gene, CDR1 is SGHTA and CDR2 is FQGNSA. In DNA, the CDR3 is TGTGCCAGCAGCTCAAATTGGGGGGGGCTCGATCAGCCCCAGCATTTT. Residues: CASSSNWGGLDQPQHF.

This rearrangement joins TRBV7-2 to TRBJ2-1; D gene unclear. V was shortened by 5 bases and J by 3 bases, with 11 bases between the two germline ends. CDR1 is SGHTA and CDR2 is FQGNSA in the germline V gene. The CDR3 runs 14 residues. Written as DNA, the CDR3 is TGTGCCAGCAGCCAACCCCACCTCTACAATGAGCAGTTCTTC. As protein: CASSQPHLYNEQFF.

By its share, this clonotype is medium-sized. The chain uses TRBV10-3 and TRBJ2-6, with D possibly TRBD2 on 6 matching bases. The germline gives CDR1 ENHRY, CDR2 SYGVKD. V shed 2 bases and J shed 0 bases, with 14 bases lying between them. This CDR3 comprises 18 residues. The CDR3 region is CAISEGGFGPSGANVLTF. The CDR3 DNA reads as TGTGCCATCAGTGAGGGAGGGTTCGGACCCTCTGGGGCCAACGTCCTGACTTTC.

Comments on this clonotype: One end of the junction fails to match germline, which may point to a read error. The V gene is TRBV7-8, the J gene TRBJ2-3; 9 bases line up with TRBD2. This CDR3 is built from 16 residues. Germline assignment: CDR1 SGHVS and CDR2 FQNEAQ. CDR3 region: CTSSFVAGVGADTQYF. CDR3 in DNA: TGTACCAGCAGCTTCGTAGCGGGAGTAGGGGCAGATACGCAGTATTTT.

Comments on this clonotype: A clone one base away is much larger, so this may be a read error. V is TRBV5-1 and J is TRBJ1-1; the D is unclear. Germline V gene lookup returns CDR1 SGHRS and CDR2 YFSETQ. V lost 2 bases to trimming and J lost 0 bases, with 8 bases between them. The CDR3 length is 14 residues. This chain's CDR3 is CASSFAGMNTEAFF. The CDR3 nucleotides are TGCGCCAGCAGCTTTGCTGGGATGAACACTGAAGCTTTCTTT.

The chain is built from TRBV11-2 and TRBJ2-2; no clear D. The CDR3 consists of 13 residues. V shed 3 bases and J shed 5 bases, with 7 bases lying between them. Germline values: CDR1 SGHAT, CDR2 FQNNGV. CDR3 sequence: CASSLLRTGELFF. The CDR3 DNA sequence: TGTGCCAGCAGCTTGCTCCGGACCGGGGAGCTGTTTTTT.

The sample holds many counts of this clonotype. V is TRBV19 and J is TRBJ2-7; weak D call: TRBD1 (6 bases). From germline, CDR1 is LNHDA and CDR2 SQIVND (reference sequence). CDR3 length: 15 amino acids. The ends were cut back, 4 bases at V and 4 bases at J, with 17 bases in the middle. The CDR3 DNA reads as TGTGCCAGTAGTACCGGGACAAGGGGCACGTACGAGCAGTACTTC. Translated: CASSTGTRGTYEQYF.

In its sample, this clonotype was seen many times. This chain connects TRBV19 to TRBJ1-5; 9 positions match TRBD1. V lost 6 bases to trimming and J lost 3 bases; unmatched junction nucleotides: 6. The CDR3 runs 15 residues. The germline CDR1 and CDR2 sequences are LNHDA and SQIVND (reference sequence). CDR3 in DNA: TGTGCCAGTAGAAGACAGGGGGGTGACAATCAGCCCCAGCATTTT. Its protein product is CASRRQGGDNQPQHF.

This clonotype was seen many times. The chain is built from TRBV5-1 and TRBJ2-2; 8 positions match TRBD2. This CDR3 comprises 17 residues. Germline CDR1 and CDR2: SGHRS and YFSETQ. The J segment lost 6 bases and the V segment lost 0 bases, leaving 10 bases of the junction unmatched. The CDR3 region has the DNA TGCGCCAGCAGCTTGGCTAGTAGCGGGGCCTCCGCCGGGGAGCTGTTTTTT. Amino acids: CASSLASSGASAGELFF.

The sample holds many counts of this clonotype. This chain connects TRBV6-1 to TRBJ1-5; D is undetermined. Trimming removed 4 bases at V and 4 bases at J, with 14 bases between. The V gene's germline CDR1 is MNHNS and CDR2 SASEGT. CDR3 size: 15 residues. CDR3 nucleotides: TGTGCCAGCAGTGTGGGCGGTCGGGGTAATCAGCCCCAGCATTTT. Residues: CASSVGGRGNQPQHF.

This clonotype has a count of ten or more. The V gene is TRBV11-2, the J gene TRBJ2-3; D perhaps matches TRBD2 (5 bases). The length of the CDR3 is 14 residues. V was shortened by 8 bases and J by 0 bases, with 12 bases between the two germline ends. Germline CDR1 SGHAT, CDR2 FQNNGV. CDR3 protein: CASQSRTSTDTQYF. CDR3 DNA sequence: TGTGCCAGCCAGTCGAGGACTAGCACAGATACGCAGTATTTT.

This clonotype was observed many times. In DNA form, the CDR3 reads TGTGCCAGCGTCGCGGAATTCACAGATACGCAGTATTTT. This translates into CASVAEFTDTQYF. The chain couples TRBV6-1 to TRBJ2-3; D not resolved. The CDR3 loop spans 13 amino acids. Germline assignment: CDR1 MNHNS and CDR2 SASEGT. The V and J ends lost 8 bases and 2 bases respectively, with 11 bases between them.

The rearrangement links TRBV5-4 to TRBJ2-1, with D unresolved. This CDR3 spans 14 amino acids. Trimming took off 3 bases at V and 6 bases at J, with 13 bases between the two ends. CDR1 and CDR2 from the germline V gene are SGHNT and YYREEE (reference sequence). The CDR3 spells CASSSWRKGNEQFF. The DNA for the CDR3 is TGTGCCAGCAGCTCCTGGCGTAAGGGCAATGAGCAGTTCTTC.

This clonotype was found a few times. The chain links TRBV7-6 to TRBJ2-1, with a weak D call TRBD2 (5 bases). The germline CDR1 and CDR2 sequences are SGHVS and FNYEAQ. V gave up 0 bases and J gave up 4 bases, with 7 bases separating them. The CDR3 loop spans 14 amino acids. The DNA for the CDR3 is TGTGCCAGCAGCTTAGCGGGCGGGTACAATGAGCAGTTCTTC. This translates into CASSLAGGYNEQFF.

This clonotype was detected many times. The CDR3 loop is CAISVTSTSGYNEQFF. CDR3 DNA sequence: TGTGCCATCAGTGTCACCTCGACTAGCGGTTACAATGAGCAGTTCTTC. The chain employs TRBV10-3 and TRBJ2-1, with 9 bases lining up with TRBD2. The CDR3 extends over 16 amino acids. Looked up from germline, CDR1 is ENHRY and CDR2 is SYGVKD. V trimming: 4 bases; J trimming: 4 bases; junction bases outside the gene matches: 8.

In its sample, this clonotype was seen many times. The genes are TRBV7-6 and TRBJ2-7; D perhaps matches TRBD1 (6 bases). V lost 5 bases to trimming and J lost 5 bases, with 13 bases between them. Germline assignment: CDR1 SGHVS and CDR2 FNYEAQ. CDR3 size: 13 residues. The CDR3 DNA follows: TGTGCCAGCAGCCTCGGACAGATCCACGAGCAGTACTTC. Translated, it gives CASSLGQIHEQYF.

The V call is TRBV7-2, the J call TRBJ2-5; D is possibly TRBD1 or TRBD2 (5 bases each). CDR3 length equals 15 residues. Trimming removed 3 bases at V and 0 bases at J, with 11 bases between. Germline V gene data show CDR1 as SGHTA and CDR2 as FQGNSA. CDR3 loop: CASSLGDRDQETQYF. Here the CDR3 DNA reads TGTGCCAGCAGCTTGGGGGACCGGGACCAAGAGACCCAGTACTTC.

This clonotype was picked up many times. The gene calls are TRBV9 and TRBJ2-5; tentative D call: TRBD2 (6 bases). Deletions cut 2 bases from V and 0 bases from J, with 8 bases between. Germline V CDR1 and CDR2: SGDLS, YYNGEE. The CDR3 runs to 14 residues. The CDR3 loop reads CASSVGTDQETQYF. In nucleotides, the CDR3 is TGTGCCAGCAGCGTTGGGACTGACCAAGAGACCCAGTACTTC.

Ten or more counts support this clonotype. The rearrangement joins TRBV20-1 to TRBJ2-3, with D uncertain. Germline CDR1 reads DFQATT; CDR2 reads SNEGSKA (reference sequence). The germline V and J ends were trimmed by 5 bases and 1 base, with 16 bases remaining between them. The CDR3 is made up of 15 amino acids. CDR3 region: CSAAIRAARTDTQYF. In nucleotides, the CDR3 is TGCAGTGCTGCTATCCGGGCAGCACGCACAGATACGCAGTATTTT.

This clonotype was recorded at least ten times. The chain combines TRBV7-2 with TRBJ2-1, with 9 positions matching TRBD2. Germline lookup yields CDR1 SGHTA and CDR2 FQGNSA. The CDR3 is made up of 14 amino acids. The V segment lost 2 bases and the J segment 8 bases; nucleotides outside the gene matches: 4. The CDR3 region has the DNA TGTGCCAGCAGCTTAATAGCGGGAGACGATGAGCAGTTCTTC. Encoded protein: CASSLIAGDDEQFF.

This clonotype showed up many times. The chain carries TRBV20-1 and TRBJ2-5; 8 nucleotides match TRBD1. CDR3 length: 14 residues. Losses at the gene ends were 5 bases for V and 5 bases for J; bases not matched to a gene: 10. CDR1 DFQATT and CDR2 SNEGSKA come from the germline V gene (reference sequence). The CDR3 here is CSAGRTGRSETQYF. DNA for the CDR3: TGCAGTGCTGGAAGGACAGGGCGGTCGGAGACCCAGTACTTC.